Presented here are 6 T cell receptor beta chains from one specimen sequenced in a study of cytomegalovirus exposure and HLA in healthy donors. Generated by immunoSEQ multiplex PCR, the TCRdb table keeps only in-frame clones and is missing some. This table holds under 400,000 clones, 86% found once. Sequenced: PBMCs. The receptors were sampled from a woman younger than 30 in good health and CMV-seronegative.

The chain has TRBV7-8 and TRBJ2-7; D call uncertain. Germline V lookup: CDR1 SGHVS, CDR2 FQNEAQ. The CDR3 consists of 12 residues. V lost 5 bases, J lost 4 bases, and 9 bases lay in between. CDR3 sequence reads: CASSTQNYEQYF. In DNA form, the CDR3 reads TGTGCCAGCAGCACACAGAATTACGAGCAGTACTTC.

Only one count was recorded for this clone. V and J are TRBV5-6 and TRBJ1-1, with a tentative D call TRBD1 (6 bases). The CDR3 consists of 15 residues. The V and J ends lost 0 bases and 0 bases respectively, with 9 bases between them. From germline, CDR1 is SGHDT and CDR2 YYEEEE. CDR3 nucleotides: TGTGCCAGCAGCTTGGCGTGGACAGTGAACACTGAAGCTTTCTTT. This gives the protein CASSLAWTVNTEAFF.

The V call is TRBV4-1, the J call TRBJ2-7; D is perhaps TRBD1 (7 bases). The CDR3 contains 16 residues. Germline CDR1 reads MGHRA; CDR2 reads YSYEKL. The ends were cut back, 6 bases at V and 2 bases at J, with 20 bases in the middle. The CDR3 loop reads CASSYDSGGKTYEQYF. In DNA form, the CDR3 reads TGCGCCAGCAGTTACGACTCAGGGGGGAAAACCTACGAGCAGTACTTC.

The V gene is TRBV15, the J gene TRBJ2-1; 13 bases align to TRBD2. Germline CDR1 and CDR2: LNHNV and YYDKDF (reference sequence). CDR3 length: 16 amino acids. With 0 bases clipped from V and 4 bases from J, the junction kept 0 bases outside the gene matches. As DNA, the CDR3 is TGTGCCACCAGCAGAGAGGGACTAGCGGGATACAATGAGCAGTTCTTC. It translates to CATSREGLAGYNEQFF.

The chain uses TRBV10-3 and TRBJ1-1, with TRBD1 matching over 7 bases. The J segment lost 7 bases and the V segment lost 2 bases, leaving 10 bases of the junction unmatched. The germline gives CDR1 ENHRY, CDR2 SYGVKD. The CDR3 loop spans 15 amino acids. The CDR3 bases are TGTGCCATCAGTGAGGCCCAACTCCGGGACAGTGAAGCTTTCTTT. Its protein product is CAISEAQLRDSEAFF.

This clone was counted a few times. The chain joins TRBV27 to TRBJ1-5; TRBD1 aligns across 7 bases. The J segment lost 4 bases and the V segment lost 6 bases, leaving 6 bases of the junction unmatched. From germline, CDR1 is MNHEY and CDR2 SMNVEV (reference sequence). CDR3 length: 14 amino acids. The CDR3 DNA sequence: TGTGCCAGCAGCCCAAGGGACAGAAATCAGCCCCAGCATTTT. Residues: CASSPRDRNQPQHF.